This note documents a single T cell receptor (beta chain) sequence. The data stem from a study of PD-1 blockade in mismatch repair-deficient tumors. Sequencing used immunoSEQ multiplex PCR; TCRdb keeps in-frame clones, though not all of them. Of over 100,000 clones detected, over 65% appear once; the ten largest clones hold 4% to 5%. CDR3 size: 14 residues. The J segment lost 5 bases and the V segment lost 3 bases, leaving 4 bases of the junction unmatched. The V gene's germline CDR1 is MGHRA and CDR2 YSYEKL. Every patient had mismatch repair deficiency by PCR or immunohistochemistry. The specimen was peripheral blood, collected approximately 60 weeks after starting pembrolizumab. This clonotype was obtained from an adult with mismatch repair-deficient cancer. V and J are TRBV4-1 and TRBJ2-7; 10 bases map to TRBD1. CDR3 residues: CASSHPGQGHEQYF. CDR3 DNA sequence: TGCGCCAGCAGCCACCCGGGACAGGGGCACGAGCAGTACTTC.